The 3 T cell receptor beta chains listed next were all sequenced from one sample in a study of Ad26.COV2.S vaccination and SARS-CoV-2 variants. Assay used: immunoSEQ multiplex PCR; TCRdb lists only in-frame clones, some missing. The data show approximately 480,000 clones, 87% seen once. The sample's treatment: about 20 received Ad26.COV2.S at low or high dose, single or two shots; about 5 received placebo; per-sample allocation not given. Sample collection was performed on day 63 after the first vaccine or placebo injection. The specimen was peripheral blood, collected in a trial of Ad26.COV2.S vaccine versus placebo. Source of these receptors: a person between 18 and 65 years old who received the Ad26.COV2.S COVID-19 vaccine or a placebo.

The chain combines TRBV28 with TRBJ2-3; the D gene is possibly TRBD2 (6 bases). Trimming pared 7 bases from V and 5 bases from J, leaving 13 bases between. Per germline, CDR1 MDHEN and CDR2 SYDVKM. The CDR3 is 13 amino acids. For the CDR3, the DNA is TGTGCCAGCACCCTAGAGGGACTAGATACGCAGTATTTT. Residues: CASTLEGLDTQYF.

The gene calls are TRBV9 and TRBJ2-1, with 9 bases matching TRBD2. The length of the CDR3 is 16 residues. V dropped 0 bases and J dropped 7; count of bases not matched to a gene: 8. Germline loops: CDR1 SGDLS, CDR2 YYNGEE. CDR3 DNA: TGTGCCAGCAGCGTAGAAGGTAGCGGGAGATGGAATGAGCAGTTCTTC. Its protein is CASSVEGSGRWNEQFF.

This chain connects TRBV9 to TRBJ2-1; 7 bases align to TRBD1. Germline trimming cut 0 bases from V and 1 base from J; bases unmatched to any gene: 4. This CDR3 is 16 amino acids long. CDR1 and CDR2 (germline): SGDLS, YYNGEE. CDR3 in DNA: TGTGCCAGCAGCGTAGCGGCAGGGGGTTCCTACAATGAGCAGTTCTTC. Translation: CASSVAAGGSYNEQFF.